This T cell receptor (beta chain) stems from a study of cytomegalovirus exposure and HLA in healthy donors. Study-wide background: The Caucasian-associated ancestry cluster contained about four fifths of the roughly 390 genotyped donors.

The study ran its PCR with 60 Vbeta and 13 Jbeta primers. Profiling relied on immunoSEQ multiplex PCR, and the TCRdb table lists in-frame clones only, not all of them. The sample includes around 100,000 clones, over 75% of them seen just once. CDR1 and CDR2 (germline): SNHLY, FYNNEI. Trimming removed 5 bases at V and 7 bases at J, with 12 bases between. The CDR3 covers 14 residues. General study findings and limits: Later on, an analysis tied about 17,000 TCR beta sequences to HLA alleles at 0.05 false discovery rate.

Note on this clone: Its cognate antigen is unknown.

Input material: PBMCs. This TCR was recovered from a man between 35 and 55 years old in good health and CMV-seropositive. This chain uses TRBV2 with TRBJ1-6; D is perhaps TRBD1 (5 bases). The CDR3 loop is CASSKGVGNSPLHF. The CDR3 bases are TGTGCCAGCAGTAAAGGGGTCGGGAATTCACCCCTCCACTTT.